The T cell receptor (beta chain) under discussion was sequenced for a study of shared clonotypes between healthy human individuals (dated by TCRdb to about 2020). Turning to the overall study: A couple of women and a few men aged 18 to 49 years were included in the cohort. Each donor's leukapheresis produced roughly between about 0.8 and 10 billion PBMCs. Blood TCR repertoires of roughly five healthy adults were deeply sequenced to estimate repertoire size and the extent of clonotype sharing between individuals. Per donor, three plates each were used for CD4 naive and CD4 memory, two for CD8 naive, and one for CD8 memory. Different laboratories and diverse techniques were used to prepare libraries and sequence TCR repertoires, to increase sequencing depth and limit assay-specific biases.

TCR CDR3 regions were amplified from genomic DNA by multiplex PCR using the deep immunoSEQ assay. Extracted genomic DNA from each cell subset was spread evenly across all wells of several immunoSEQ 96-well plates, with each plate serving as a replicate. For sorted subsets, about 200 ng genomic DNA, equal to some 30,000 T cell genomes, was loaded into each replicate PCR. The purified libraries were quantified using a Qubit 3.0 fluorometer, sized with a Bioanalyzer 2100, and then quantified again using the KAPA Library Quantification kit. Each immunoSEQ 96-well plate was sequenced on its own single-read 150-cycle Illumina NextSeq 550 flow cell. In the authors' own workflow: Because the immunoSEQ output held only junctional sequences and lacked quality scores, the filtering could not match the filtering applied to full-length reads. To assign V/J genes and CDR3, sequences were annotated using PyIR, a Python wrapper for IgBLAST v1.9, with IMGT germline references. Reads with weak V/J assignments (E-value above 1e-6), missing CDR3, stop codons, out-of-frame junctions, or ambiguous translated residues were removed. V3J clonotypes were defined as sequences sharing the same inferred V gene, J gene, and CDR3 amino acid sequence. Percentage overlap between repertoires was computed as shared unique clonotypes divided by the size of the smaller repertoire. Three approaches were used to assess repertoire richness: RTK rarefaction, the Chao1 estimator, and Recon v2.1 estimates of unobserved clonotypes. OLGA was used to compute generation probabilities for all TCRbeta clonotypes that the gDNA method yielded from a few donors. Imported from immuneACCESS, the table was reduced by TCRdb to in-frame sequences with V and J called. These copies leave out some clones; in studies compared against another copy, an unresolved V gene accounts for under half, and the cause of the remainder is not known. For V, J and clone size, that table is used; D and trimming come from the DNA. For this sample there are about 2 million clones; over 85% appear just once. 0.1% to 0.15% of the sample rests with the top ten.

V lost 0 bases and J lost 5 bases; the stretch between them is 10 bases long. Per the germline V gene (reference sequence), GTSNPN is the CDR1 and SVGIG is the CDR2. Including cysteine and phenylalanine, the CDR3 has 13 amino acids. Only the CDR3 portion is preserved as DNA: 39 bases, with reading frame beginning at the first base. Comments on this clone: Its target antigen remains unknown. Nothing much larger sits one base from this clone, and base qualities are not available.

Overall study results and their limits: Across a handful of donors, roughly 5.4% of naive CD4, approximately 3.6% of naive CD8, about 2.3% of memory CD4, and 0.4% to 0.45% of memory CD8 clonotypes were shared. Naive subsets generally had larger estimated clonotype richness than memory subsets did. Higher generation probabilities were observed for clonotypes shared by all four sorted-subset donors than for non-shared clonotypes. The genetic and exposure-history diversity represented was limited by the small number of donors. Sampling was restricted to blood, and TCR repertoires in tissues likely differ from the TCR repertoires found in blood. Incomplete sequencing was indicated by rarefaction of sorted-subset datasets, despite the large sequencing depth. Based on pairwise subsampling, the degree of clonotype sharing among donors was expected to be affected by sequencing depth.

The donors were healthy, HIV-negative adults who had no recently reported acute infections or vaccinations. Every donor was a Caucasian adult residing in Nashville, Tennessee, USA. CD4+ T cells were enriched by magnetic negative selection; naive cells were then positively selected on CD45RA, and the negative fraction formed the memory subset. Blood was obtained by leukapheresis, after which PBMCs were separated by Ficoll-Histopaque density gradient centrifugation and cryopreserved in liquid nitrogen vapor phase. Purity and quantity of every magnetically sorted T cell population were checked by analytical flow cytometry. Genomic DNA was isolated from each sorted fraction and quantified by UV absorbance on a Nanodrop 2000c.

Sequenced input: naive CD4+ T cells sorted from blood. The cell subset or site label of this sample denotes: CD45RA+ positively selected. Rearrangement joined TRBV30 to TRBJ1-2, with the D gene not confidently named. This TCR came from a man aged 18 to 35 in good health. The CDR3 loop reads CAWSVLAPYGYTF. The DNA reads TGTGCCTGGAGTGTACTGGCCCCTTATGGCTACACCTTC.